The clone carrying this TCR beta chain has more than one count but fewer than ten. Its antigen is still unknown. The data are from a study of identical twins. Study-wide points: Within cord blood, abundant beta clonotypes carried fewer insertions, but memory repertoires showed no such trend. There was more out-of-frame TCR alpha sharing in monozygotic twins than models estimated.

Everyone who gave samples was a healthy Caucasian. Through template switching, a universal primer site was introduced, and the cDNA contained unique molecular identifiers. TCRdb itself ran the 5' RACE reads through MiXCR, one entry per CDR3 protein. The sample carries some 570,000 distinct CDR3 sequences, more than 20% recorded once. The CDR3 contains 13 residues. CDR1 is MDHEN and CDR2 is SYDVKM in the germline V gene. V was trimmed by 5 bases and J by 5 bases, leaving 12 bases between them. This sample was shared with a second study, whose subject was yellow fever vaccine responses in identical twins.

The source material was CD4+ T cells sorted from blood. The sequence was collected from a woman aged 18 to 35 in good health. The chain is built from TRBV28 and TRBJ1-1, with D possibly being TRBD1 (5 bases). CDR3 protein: CASSRQGLTEAFF. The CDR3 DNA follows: TGTGCCAGCAGTCGGCAGGGATTAACTGAAGCTTTCTTT. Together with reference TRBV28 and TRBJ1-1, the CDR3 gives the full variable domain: DVKVTQSSRYLVKRTGEKVFLECVQDMDHENMFWYRQDPGLGLRLIYFSYDVKMKEKGDIPEGYSVSREKKERFSLILESASTNQTSMYLCASSRQGLTEAFFGQGTRLTVV.